This TCR beta chain was profiled in a study of shared clonotypes between healthy human individuals. Notes on the study in general: Naive subsets usually exceeded memory subsets in estimated richness. Generation of non-shared clonotypes was less probable than generation of clonotypes shared by all four donors.

CD8 cells regarded as naive lacked CD45RO, were positively chosen for CCR7, and omitted terminally differentiated effector memory CD45RA+ cells. At the deep level, the assay was run. Assay used: immunoSEQ multiplex PCR; TCRdb lists only in-frame clones, some missing. The table includes around 2.1 million clones, approximately 94% detected once. A note on this clone: Its matching antigen is unknown.

The V gene's germline CDR1 is LGHNA and CDR2 YSLEER. This CDR3 spans 14 amino acids. Trimming removed 4 bases from V and 4 bases from J, with 14 bases in between. The specimen sequenced was naive CD8+ T cells from PBMCs. The sequence derives from a man younger than 35 in good health. Some clones in this sample may be carry-over from other donors' samples. The rearrangement uses TRBV4-3 and TRBJ2-7; a possible D gene is TRBD2 (6 bases). The CDR3 nucleotides read TGCGCCAGCAGCCCGCGGGGCAATAGATACGAGCAGTACTTC. Amino acids: CASSPRGNRYEQYF.